This is a list of T cell receptor beta chains from one sample in a study of T cells after yellow fever vaccination. TCRdb passed the 5' RACE reads through MiXCR, listing each CDR3 protein once. The sample holds some 110,000 distinct CDR3 sequences, roughly 6.8% seen once. Here the sequenced sample was CD4+ T cells sorted from PBMCs, taken roughly seven weeks after the first yellow fever vaccination. Every receptor here comes from a man aged 18 to 30 who received the YFV17D yellow fever vaccine. Each CDR3 is given with its conserved first and last residue. The D gene is left open where the match is weak. Clone size is stated in some rows and not others, as once, few, many or a class when expanded.

d_call	v_call	j_call	clone_size	cdr3_nt	cdr3_aa
.	TRBV29-1	TRBJ2-5	few	TGCAGCGTTGGCTCTCTCCGGGACGTTGGGACCCAGTACTTC	CSVGSLRDVGTQYF
TRBD1	TRBV18	TRBJ1-5	.	TGTGCCAGCTCGACAGGGCGAGATCAGCCCCAGCATTTT	CASSTGRDQPQHF
.	TRBV6-5	TRBJ2-2	many	TGTGCCAGCAGTTCTCAGGGGTCCGGGGAGCTGTTTTTT	CASSSQGSGELFF
TRBD1	TRBV6-5	TRBJ1-2	many	TGTGCCAGCAGTTACCCGACAGGGCTTGGCTACACCTTC	CASSYPTGLGYTF
.	TRBV7-6	TRBJ2-1	many	TGTGCCAGCAGCTTAGAAGTGCAGGACTTCTACAATGAGCAGTTCTTC	CASSLEVQDFYNEQFF
TRBD2	TRBV9	TRBJ2-1	few	TGTGCCAGCAGCTTTCGCCAAACGGGGGGGCGTGACAATGAGCAGTTCTTC	CASSFRQTGGRDNEQFF
TRBD1	TRBV5-6	TRBJ1-6	many	TGTGCCAGCAACTTGAGAGGGACAGGGGGTTCACCCCTCCACTTT	CASNLRGTGGSPLHF
TRBD2	TRBV4-3	TRBJ2-3	many	TGCGCCAGCAGCCAAGATATCCGGGAGGGGGCAGATACGCAGTATTTT	CASSQDIREGADTQYF
TRBD2	TRBV2	TRBJ2-5	many	TGTGCCAGCAGCCGACTAGCGGGGCCGGGCACCCAGTACTTC	CASSRLAGPGTQYF
.	TRBV7-3	TRBJ2-3	many	TGTGCCAGCAGCCCAATGGGACCCGGCACAGATACGCAGTATTTT	CASSPMGPGTDTQYF
TRBD1	TRBV6-5	TRBJ2-1	many	TGTGCCAGCTCTACCGGGGACAGGGGGTTAGGTGAGCAGTTCTTC	CASSTGDRGLGEQFF
.	TRBV24-1	TRBJ2-2	many	TGTGCCACCGCCGCCAGGAACACCGGGGAGCTGTTTTTT	CATAARNTGELFF
TRBD2	TRBV5-1	TRBJ2-1	many	TGCGCCAGCAGCTCGGGACTAGCGGGGTATACCTATCCCCACAATGAGCAGTTCTTC	CASSSGLAGYTYPHNEQFF
.	TRBV4-1	TRBJ1-2	many	TGCGCCAGCAGCCAAGGCGGGGGGGCGCAGGGCTATGGCTACACCTTC	CASSQGGGAQGYGYTF
.	TRBV10-3	TRBJ2-6	many	TGTGCCATCAGTGACTCGACCGGGGCCAACGTCCTGACTTTC	CAISDSTGANVLTF
.	TRBV20-1	TRBJ2-3	many	TGCAGTGCTAATCTAGCTTTCGGTTCAGATACGCAGTATTTT	CSANLAFGSDTQYF
.	TRBV7-8	TRBJ2-5	few	TGTGCCAGCAGCCCTCGGAGGGACCAAGAGACCCAGTACTTC	CASSPRRDQETQYF
TRBD1	TRBV7-9	TRBJ1-2	many	TGTGCCAGCAGCCTCAGGGGGAACTATGGCTACACCTTC	CASSLRGNYGYTF
.	TRBV11-1	TRBJ2-2	many	TGTGCCAGCAGCCGAAAGACAGGAGACCTCAACACCGGGGAGCTGTTTTTT	CASSRKTGDLNTGELFF
.	TRBV7-2	TRBJ1-3	few	TGTGCCAGCAGCTTAGGTTCAGGGAATTGGGACACCATATATTTT	CASSLGSGNWDTIYF
.	TRBV7-8	TRBJ2-5	.	TGTGCCAGCAGATCCAGGGAGACCCAGTACTTC	CASRSRETQYF
.	TRBV7-2	TRBJ1-1	many	TGTGCCAGCAGCTTAGAAAGGGGATCGACTGAAGCTTTCTTT	CASSLERGSTEAFF
.	TRBV27	TRBJ1-5	many	TGTGCCAGCAGTAACCATGGCAATCAGCCCCAGCATTTT	CASSNHGNQPQHF
TRBD2	TRBV4-1	TRBJ2-6	few	TGCGCCAGCAGCCGGGGGGGGTTCGCTGGGGCCAACGTCCTGACTTTC	CASSRGGFAGANVLTF
TRBD1	TRBV27	TRBJ1-1	many	TGTGCCAGCAGTTTATCGGCGGCCGGGACAGGGGTTTCCGGCACTGAAGCTTTCTTT	CASSLSAAGTGVSGTEAFF
TRBD1	TRBV6-1	TRBJ2-2	many	TGTGCCAGCAGTCCACGGGACAGGGGTAACGCCGGGGAGCTGTTTTTT	CASSPRDRGNAGELFF
TRBD2	TRBV7-9	TRBJ2-7	many	TGTGCCAGCAGCGCCCCAGCGGGGGTCGGCGAGCAGTACTTC	CASSAPAGVGEQYF
TRBD1	TRBV6-2/TRBV6-3	TRBJ2-5	many	TGTGCCAGCAGTTCCGGCTACAGGGGGCAGTGGGAGACCCAGTACTTC	CASSSGYRGQWETQYF
TRBD2	TRBV7-9	TRBJ2-1	many	TGTGCCAGCAGCTTCACCGGGGGGGATGAGCAGTTCTTC	CASSFTGGDEQFF
.	TRBV7-2	TRBJ2-2	many	TGTGCCAGCAGCTTAGTTGTTGGTCTAAACACCGGGGAGCTGTTTTTT	CASSLVVGLNTGELFF
.	TRBV5-1	TRBJ2-5	many	TGCGCCAGCAGCCCAGGGGTGGCCTTTGGGGAGACCCAGTACTTC	CASSPGVAFGETQYF
.	TRBV5-1	TRBJ2-5	many	TGCGCCAGCAGCGAGCAGTCGGCGCAGCCAGAGACCCAGTACTTC	CASSEQSAQPETQYF
TRBD1	TRBV20-1	TRBJ1-5	many	TGCAGTGCTCACCAGGGGGCTGGCAATCAGCCCCAGCATTTT	CSAHQGAGNQPQHF
TRBD1	TRBV7-9	TRBJ2-1	many	TGTGCCAGCAGCGTGGGACAGAACAATGAGCAGTTCTTC	CASSVGQNNEQFF
TRBD2	TRBV18	TRBJ2-3	.	TGTGCCAGCTCACCACCCCGGGCGGGGGGGCCGTCAGATACGCAGTATTTT	CASSPPRAGGPSDTQYF
.	TRBV5-1	TRBJ1-3	many	TGCGCCAGCAGCAGGGACTTCGTCGGAAACACCATATATTTT	CASSRDFVGNTIYF
.	TRBV7-2	TRBJ2-3	many	TGTGCCAGCAGCTTAATGTTCTCGGGGGCCGCAGATACGCAGTATTTT	CASSLMFSGAADTQYF
.	TRBV4-3	TRBJ1-3	many	TGCGCCAGCAGCCGGGGGGCAGGCGACTCTGGAAACACCATATATTTT	CASSRGAGDSGNTIYF
.	TRBV7-2	TRBJ1-2	many	TGTGCCAGCAGCCCCGACGGAAACTATGGCTACACCTTC	CASSPDGNYGYTF
TRBD1	TRBV6-1	TRBJ1-1	.	TGTGCCAGCACTATTGGACAGGGGACATCTAAAAACACTGAAGCTTTCTTT	CASTIGQGTSKNTEAFF
TRBD1	TRBV25-1	TRBJ2-5	many	TGTGCCAGCAGTCAGCCGACAGGGGGCGGAGAGACCCAGTACTTC	CASSQPTGGGETQYF
.	TRBV11-1	TRBJ2-2	many	TGTGCCAGCAGCTCGAGGCTCGGGACTTCCACAGGCGGGGAGCTGTTTTTT	CASSSRLGTSTGGELFF
TRBD1	TRBV19	TRBJ1-2	many	TGTGCCAGTAGTATTCTCCTCGGGGACAGCTATGGCTACACCTTC	CASSILLGDSYGYTF